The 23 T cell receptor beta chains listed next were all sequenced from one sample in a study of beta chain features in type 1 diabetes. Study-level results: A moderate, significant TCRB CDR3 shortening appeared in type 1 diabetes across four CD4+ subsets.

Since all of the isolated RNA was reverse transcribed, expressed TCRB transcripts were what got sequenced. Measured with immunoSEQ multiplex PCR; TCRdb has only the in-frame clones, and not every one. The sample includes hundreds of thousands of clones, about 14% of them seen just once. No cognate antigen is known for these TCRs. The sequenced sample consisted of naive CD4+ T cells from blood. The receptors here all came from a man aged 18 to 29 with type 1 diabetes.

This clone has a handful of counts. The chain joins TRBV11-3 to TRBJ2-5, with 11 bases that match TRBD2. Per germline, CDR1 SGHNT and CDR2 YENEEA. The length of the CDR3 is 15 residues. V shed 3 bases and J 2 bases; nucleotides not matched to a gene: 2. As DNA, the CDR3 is TGTGCCAGCAGCTTGGGACTAGCGGCTCAAGAGACCCAGTACTTC. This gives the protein CASSLGLAAQETQYF.

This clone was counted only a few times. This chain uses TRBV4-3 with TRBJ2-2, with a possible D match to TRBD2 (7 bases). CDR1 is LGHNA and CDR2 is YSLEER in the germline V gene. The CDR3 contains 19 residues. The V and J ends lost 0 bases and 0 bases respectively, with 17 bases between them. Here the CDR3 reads CASSQDPGSGGPNTGELFF. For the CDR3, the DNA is TGCGCCAGCAGCCAAGACCCTGGTTCCGGGGGGCCGAACACCGGGGAGCTGTTTTTT.

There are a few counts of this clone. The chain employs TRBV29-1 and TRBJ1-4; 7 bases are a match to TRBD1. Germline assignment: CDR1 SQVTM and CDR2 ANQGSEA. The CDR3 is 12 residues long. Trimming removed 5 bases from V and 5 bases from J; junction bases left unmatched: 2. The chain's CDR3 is CSVQGGNEKLFF. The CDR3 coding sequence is TGCAGCGTTCAGGGGGGCAATGAAAAACTGTTTTTT. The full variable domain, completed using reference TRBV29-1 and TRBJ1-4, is SAVISQKPSRDICQRGTSLTIQCQVDSQVTMMFWYRQQPGQSLTLIATANQGSEATYESGFVIDKFPISRPNLTFSTLTVSNMSPEDSSIYLCSVQGGNEKLFFGSGTQLSVL.

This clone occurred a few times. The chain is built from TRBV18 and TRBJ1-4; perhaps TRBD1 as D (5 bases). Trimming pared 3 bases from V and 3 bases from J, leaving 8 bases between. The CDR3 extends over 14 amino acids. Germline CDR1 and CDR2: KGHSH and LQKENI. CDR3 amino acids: CASSPAGSNEKLFF. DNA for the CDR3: TGTGCCAGCTCACCTGCAGGGTCTAATGAAAAACTGTTTTTT. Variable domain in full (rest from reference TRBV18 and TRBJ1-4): NAGVMQNPRHLVRRRGQEARLRCSPMKGHSHVYWYRQLPEEGLKFMVYLQKENIIDESGMPKERFSAEFPKEGPSILRIQQVVRGDSAAYFCASSPAGSNEKLFFGSGTQLSVL.

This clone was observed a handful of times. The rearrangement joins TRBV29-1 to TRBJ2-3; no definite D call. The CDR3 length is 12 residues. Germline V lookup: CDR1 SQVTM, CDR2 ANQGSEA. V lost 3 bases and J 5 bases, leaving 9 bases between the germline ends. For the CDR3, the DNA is TGCAGCGTTGAGTACTCTCAAGATACGCAGTATTTT. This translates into CSVEYSQDTQYF.

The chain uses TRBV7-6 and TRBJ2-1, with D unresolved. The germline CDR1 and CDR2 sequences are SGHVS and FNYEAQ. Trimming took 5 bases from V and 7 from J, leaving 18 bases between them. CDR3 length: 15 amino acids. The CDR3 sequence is CASSRLETWSNEQFF. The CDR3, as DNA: TGTGCCAGCAGCCGCCTGGAGACGTGGAGTAATGAGCAGTTCTTC. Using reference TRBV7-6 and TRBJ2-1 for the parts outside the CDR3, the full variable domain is GAGVSQSPRYKVTKRGQDVALRCDPISGHVSLYWYRQALGQGPEFLTYFNYEAQQDKSGLPNDRFSAERPEGSISTLTIQRTEQRDSAMYRCASSRLETWSNEQFFGPGTRLTVL.

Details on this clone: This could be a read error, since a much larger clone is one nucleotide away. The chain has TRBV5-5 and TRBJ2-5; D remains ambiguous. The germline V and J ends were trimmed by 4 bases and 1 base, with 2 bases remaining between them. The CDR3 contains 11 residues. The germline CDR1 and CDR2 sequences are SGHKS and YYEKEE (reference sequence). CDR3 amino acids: CASSAQETQYF. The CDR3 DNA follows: TGTGCCAGCAGCGCCCAAGAGACCCAGTACTTC.

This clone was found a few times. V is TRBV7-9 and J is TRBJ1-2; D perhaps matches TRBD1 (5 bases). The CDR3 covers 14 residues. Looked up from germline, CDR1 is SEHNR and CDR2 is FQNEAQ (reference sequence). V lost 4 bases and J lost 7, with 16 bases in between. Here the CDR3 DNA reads TGTGCCAGCAGCTGGAGGGGATTAGGGGCTGGCTACACCTTC. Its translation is CASSWRGLGAGYTF.

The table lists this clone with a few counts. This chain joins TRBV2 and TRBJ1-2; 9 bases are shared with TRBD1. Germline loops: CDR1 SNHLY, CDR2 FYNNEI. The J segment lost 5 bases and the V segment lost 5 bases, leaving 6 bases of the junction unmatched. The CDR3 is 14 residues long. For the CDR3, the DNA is TGTGCCAGCAGTCGGGACAGGGCCGGGTATGGCTACACCTTC. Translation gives CASSRDRAGYGYTF.

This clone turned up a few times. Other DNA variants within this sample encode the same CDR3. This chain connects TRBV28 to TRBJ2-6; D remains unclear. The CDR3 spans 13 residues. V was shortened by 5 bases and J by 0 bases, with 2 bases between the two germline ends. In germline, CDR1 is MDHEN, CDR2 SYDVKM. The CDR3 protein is CASSLSGANVLTF. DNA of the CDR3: TGTGCCAGCAGTCTCTCTGGGGCCAACGTCCTGACTTTC.

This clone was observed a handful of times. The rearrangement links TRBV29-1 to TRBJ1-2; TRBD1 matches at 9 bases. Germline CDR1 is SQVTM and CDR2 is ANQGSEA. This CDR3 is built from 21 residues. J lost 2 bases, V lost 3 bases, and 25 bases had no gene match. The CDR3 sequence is CSVDLLHRDRVRRFGNYGYTF. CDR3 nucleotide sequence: TGCAGCGTTGACCTCTTACACCGGGACAGGGTTCGACGTTTTGGGAACTATGGCTACACCTTC.

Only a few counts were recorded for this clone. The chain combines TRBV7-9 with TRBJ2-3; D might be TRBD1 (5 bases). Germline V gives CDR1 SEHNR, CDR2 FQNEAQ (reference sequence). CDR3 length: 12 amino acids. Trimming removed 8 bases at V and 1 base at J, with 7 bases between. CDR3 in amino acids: CASSQGTDTQYF. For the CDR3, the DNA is TGTGCCAGCTCACAGGGCACAGATACGCAGTATTTT.

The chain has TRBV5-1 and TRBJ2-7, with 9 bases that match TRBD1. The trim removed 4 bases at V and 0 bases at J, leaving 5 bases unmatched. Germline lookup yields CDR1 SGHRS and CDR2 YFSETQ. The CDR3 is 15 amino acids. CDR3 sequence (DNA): TGCGCCAGCAGCACCTTACAGGGGGCCTCCTACGAGCAGTACTTC. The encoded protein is CASSTLQGASYEQYF.

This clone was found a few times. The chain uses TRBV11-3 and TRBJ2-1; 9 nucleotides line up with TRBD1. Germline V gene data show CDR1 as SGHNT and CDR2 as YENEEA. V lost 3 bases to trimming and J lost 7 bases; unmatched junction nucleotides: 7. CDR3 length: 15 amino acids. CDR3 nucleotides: TGTGCCAGCAGCTTGGGACAGGGCTTTGGAAATGAGCAGTTCTTC. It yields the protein CASSLGQGFGNEQFF.

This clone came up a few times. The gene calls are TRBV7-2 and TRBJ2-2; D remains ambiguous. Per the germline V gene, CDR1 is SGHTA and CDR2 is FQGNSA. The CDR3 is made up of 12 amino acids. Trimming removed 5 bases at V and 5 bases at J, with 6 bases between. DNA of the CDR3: TGTGCCAGCAGCCGAAGTACCGGGGAGCTGTTTTTT. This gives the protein CASSRSTGELFF.

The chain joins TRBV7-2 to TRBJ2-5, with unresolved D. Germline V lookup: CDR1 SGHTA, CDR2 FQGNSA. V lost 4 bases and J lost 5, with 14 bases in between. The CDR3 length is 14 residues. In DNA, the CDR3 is TGTGCCAGCAGCTCCAGACCCGTTGTGGAGACCCAGTACTTC. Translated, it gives CASSSRPVVETQYF.

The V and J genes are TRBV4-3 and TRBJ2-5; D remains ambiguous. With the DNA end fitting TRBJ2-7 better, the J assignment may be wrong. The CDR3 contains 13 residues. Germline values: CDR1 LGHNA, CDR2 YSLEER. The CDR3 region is CASSQGVALEQYF. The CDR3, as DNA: TGCGCCAGCAGCCAAGGTGTGGCACTCGAGCAGTACTTC.

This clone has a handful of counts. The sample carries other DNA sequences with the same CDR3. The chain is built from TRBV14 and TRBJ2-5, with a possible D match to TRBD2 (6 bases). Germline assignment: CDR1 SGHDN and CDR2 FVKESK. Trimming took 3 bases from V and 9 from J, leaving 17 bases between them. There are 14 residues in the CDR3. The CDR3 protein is CASSQGGGPGAQYF. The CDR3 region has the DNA TGTGCCAGCAGCCAGGGAGGAGGACCGGGGGCCCAGTACTTC.

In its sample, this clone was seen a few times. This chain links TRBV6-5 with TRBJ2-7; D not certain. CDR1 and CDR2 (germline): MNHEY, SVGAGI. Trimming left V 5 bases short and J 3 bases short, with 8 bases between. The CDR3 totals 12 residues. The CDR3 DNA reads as TGTGCCAGCAGTCTGGGAAGCTACGAGCAGTACTTC. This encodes CASSLGSYEQYF.

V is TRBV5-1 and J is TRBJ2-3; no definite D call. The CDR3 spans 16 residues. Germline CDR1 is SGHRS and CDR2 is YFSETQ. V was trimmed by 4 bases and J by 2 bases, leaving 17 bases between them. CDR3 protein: CASSGISNQLTDTQYF. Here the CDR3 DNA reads TGCGCCAGCAGCGGAATCTCCAACCAACTCACAGATACGCAGTATTTT.

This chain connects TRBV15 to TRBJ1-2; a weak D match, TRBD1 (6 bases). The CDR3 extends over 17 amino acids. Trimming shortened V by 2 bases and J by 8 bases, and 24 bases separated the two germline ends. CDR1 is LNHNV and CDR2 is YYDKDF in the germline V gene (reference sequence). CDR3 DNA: TGTGCCACCAGCAGACCGACCGGGACATTAAACCGAAGGGGCTACACCTTC. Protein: CATSRPTGTLNRRGYTF.

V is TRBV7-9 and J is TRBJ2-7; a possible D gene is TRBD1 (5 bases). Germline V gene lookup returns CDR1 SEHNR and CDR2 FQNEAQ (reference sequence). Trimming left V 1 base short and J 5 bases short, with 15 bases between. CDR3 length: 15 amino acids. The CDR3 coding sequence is TGTGCCAGCAGCTTAGATGGCCAGGGTAGCCACGAGCAGTACTTC. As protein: CASSLDGQGSHEQYF.

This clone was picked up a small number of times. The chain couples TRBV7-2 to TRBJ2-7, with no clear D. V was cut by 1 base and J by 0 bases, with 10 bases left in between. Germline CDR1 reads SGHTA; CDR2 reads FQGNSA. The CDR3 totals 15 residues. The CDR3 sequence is CASSLGQLSSYEQYF. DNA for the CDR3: TGTGCCAGCAGCTTAGGACAATTGAGCTCCTACGAGCAGTACTTC.